The 21 T cell receptor beta chains reported below all come from one sample, sequenced in a study of control samples from healthy donors and cancer patients. Sequencing used immunoSEQ multiplex PCR; TCRdb keeps in-frame clones, though not all of them. The sample holds roughly 120,000 clones, approximately 90% seen once. Sample: blood. These receptors were collected from a woman in her forties or fifties in good health.

V usage is TRBV25-1 and J usage is TRBJ1-6, with 7 bases matching TRBD1. Germline-derived CDR1 and CDR2 are MGHDK and SYGVNS. Germline trimming cut 5 bases from V and 14 bases from J; bases unmatched to any gene: 15. The CDR3 totals 15 residues. CDR3 region: CASSPGTEVRVALHF. The CDR3 bases are TGTGCCAGCAGTCCTGGGACAGAGGTACGGGTAGCCCTCCACTTT.

This clone was detected only a few times. J is TRBJ2-3 and V is TRBV9; TRBD2 aligns across 7 bases. Trimming at V came to 1 base and at J to 1 base, leaving 9 bases not matched to a gene. CDR1 and CDR2 from the germline V gene are SGDLS and YYNGEE. The CDR3 loop spans 17 amino acids. The CDR3 region is CASSVSTSSGGTDTQYF. The CDR3 region has the DNA TGTGCCAGCAGCGTATCCACCTCAAGCGGGGGCACAGATACGCAGTATTTT.

The CDR3 is CASNRAPAETQYF. CDR3 DNA: TGTGCCAGCAATCGGGCCCCGGCAGAGACCCAGTACTTC. V usage is TRBV6-5 and J usage is TRBJ2-5; D remains unclear. The CDR3 is made up of 13 amino acids. The V end lost 7 bases, the J end lost 4 bases, and 13 bases lay between the germline ends. Germline V CDR1 and CDR2: MNHEY, SVGAGI.

The chain recombines TRBV9 with TRBJ2-2, with TRBD2 matching over 11 bases. Germline CDR1 and CDR2: SGDLS and YYNGEE. The CDR3 has 17 residues. V shed 0 bases and J 5 bases; nucleotides not matched to a gene: 6. CDR3 sequence (DNA): TGTGCCAGCAGCGTAGATAGCGGGAGGGCCTGGACCGGGGAGCTGTTTTTT. Its translation: CASSVDSGRAWTGELFF.

J is TRBJ2-7 and V is TRBV27; TRBD1 matches at 7 bases. Germline trimming cut 5 bases from V and 2 bases from J; bases unmatched to any gene: 6. CDR3 length equals 14 residues. Germline V gene sequence: CDR1 MNHEY, CDR2 SMNVEV (reference sequence). This chain's CDR3 is CASSLHGTAYEQYV. In DNA form, the CDR3 reads TGTGCCAGCAGTCTGCACGGGACAGCCTACGAGCAGTACGTC.

This clone was detected only a few times. This chain uses TRBV19 with TRBJ2-1, with 10 bases aligning to TRBD2. This CDR3 contains 15 residues. Germline CDR1 and CDR2: LNHDA and SQIVND (reference sequence). V shed 1 base, J shed 8 bases, and the junction held 5 bases outside the gene matches. In DNA form, the CDR3 reads TGTGCCAGTAGTATAGGTGCTAGCGGGAGCCATGAGCAGTTCTTC. Translation gives CASSIGASGSHEQFF.

The chain couples TRBV19 to TRBJ2-4; tentative D call: TRBD2 (5 bases). Trimming stripped 5 bases from V and 8 bases from J, with 16 bases between. In germline, CDR1 is LNHDA, CDR2 SQIVND (reference sequence). This CDR3 region has 14 residues. CDR3 DNA: TGTGCCAGTAGTTCTTGGACGAGGGAGTACATTCAGTACTTC. This encodes CASSSWTREYIQYF.

The V gene is TRBV18, the J gene TRBJ1-2; 7 positions match TRBD1. The J segment lost 0 bases and the V segment lost 2 bases, leaving 3 bases of the junction unmatched. The CDR3 totals 15 residues. Germline loops: CDR1 KGHSH, CDR2 LQKENI. CDR3 amino acids: CASSPGTETNYGYTF. The CDR3 bases are TGTGCCAGCTCACCAGGGACAGAGACTAACTATGGCTACACCTTC.

The chain employs TRBV6-5 and TRBJ2-2; perhaps D is TRBD1 or TRBD2 (6 bases each). Germline V gene sequence: CDR1 MNHEY, CDR2 SVGAGI. V gave up 0 bases and J gave up 4 bases, with 12 bases separating them. The CDR3 has 16 residues. CDR3 protein: CASSYSGGRATGELFF. The CDR3 DNA sequence: TGTGCCAGCAGTTACTCTGGGGGGCGCGCCACCGGGGAGCTGTTTTTT.

The V gene is TRBV7-9, the J gene TRBJ1-2; D gene ambiguous. This CDR3 has 13 amino acids. V was clipped by 5 bases and J by 6 bases, with 13 bases between them. The germline gives CDR1 SEHNR, CDR2 FQNEAQ (reference sequence). The CDR3 bases are TGTGCCAGCAGCCGCCAAGCAACGGATGGCTACACCTTC. Its protein product is CASSRQATDGYTF.

This clone is a singleton in its sample. In the same sample, other DNA sequences code for this CDR3. The chain uses TRBV12-3 or TRBV12-4 and TRBJ1-1; D remains unclear. The ends were cut back, 6 bases at V and 2 bases at J, with 4 bases in the middle. CDR3 length: 11 amino acids. The CDR3 protein is CASSPNTEAFF. CDR3 sequence (DNA): TGTGCCAGCAGCCCCAACACTGAAGCTTTCTTT.

The V and J genes are TRBV19 and TRBJ2-2; possible D gene TRBD2, 5 bases. The CDR3 has 13 residues. V lost 1 base, J lost 8 bases, and 8 bases lay in between. CDR1 is LNHDA and CDR2 is SQIVND in the germline V gene (reference sequence). The CDR3 region is CASSIVRAGELFF. CDR3 sequence (DNA): TGTGCCAGTAGTATAGTGAGGGCAGGGGAGCTGTTTTTT.

The V gene is TRBV27, the J gene TRBJ1-5, with TRBD1 as a possible D gene (5 bases). In germline, CDR1 is MNHEY, CDR2 SMNVEV (reference sequence). Trimming cost V 7 bases and J 3 bases, with 16 bases left between them. CDR3 length equals 15 residues. The CDR3 is CASNSNRFNNQPQHF. DNA for the CDR3: TGTGCCAGCAACTCGAACAGGTTTAACAATCAGCCCCAGCATTTT.

The chain has TRBV7-2 and TRBJ1-2, with 9 nucleotides matching TRBD1. J lost 8 bases, V lost 5 bases, and 6 bases had no gene match. The germline CDR1 and CDR2 sequences are SGHTA and FQGNSA. This CDR3 is built from 13 residues. CDR3 sequence reads: CASSISGTGGYTF. As DNA, the CDR3 is TGTGCCAGCAGCATATCCGGGACAGGGGGCTACACCTTC.

The V and J genes are TRBV30 and TRBJ2-5; D is undetermined. Germline assignment: CDR1 GTSNPN and CDR2 SVGIG (reference sequence). V gave up 2 bases and J gave up 8 bases, with 15 bases separating them. This CDR3 is built from 13 residues. The CDR3 spells CAWSPGPTSTQYF. CDR3 in DNA: TGTGCCTGGAGTCCGGGTCCCACGAGTACCCAGTACTTC.

This chain joins TRBV4-1 and TRBJ2-5; TRBD1 agrees at 7 bases. The CDR3 is 15 residues long. V lost 0 bases to trimming and J lost 2 bases; unmatched junction nucleotides: 3. CDR1 is MGHRA and CDR2 is YSYEKL in the germline V gene. The DNA of the CDR3 is TGCGCCAGCAGCCAAGATTACAGGGGTCAAGAGACCCAGTACTTC. Encoded protein: CASSQDYRGQETQYF.

The CDR3 sequence: CASSLAILEGQGRTEAFF. The DNA of the CDR3 is TGTGCCAGCAGCTTAGCGATCCTGGAGGGACAGGGTCGGACTGAAGCTTTCTTT. This rearrangement joins TRBV7-6 to TRBJ1-1; 9 positions match TRBD1. The CDR3 length is 18 residues. Germline lookup yields CDR1 SGHVS and CDR2 FNYEAQ. The J segment lost 5 bases and the V segment lost 0 bases, leaving 13 bases of the junction unmatched.

The V call is TRBV18, the J call TRBJ2-5; D is unclear. From germline, CDR1 is KGHSH and CDR2 LQKENI. V lost 4 bases and J lost 1, with 13 bases in between. There are 15 residues in the CDR3. The CDR3 sequence is CASSHDLGTQETQYF. As DNA, the CDR3 is TGTGCCAGCTCACATGACCTCGGAACCCAAGAGACCCAGTACTTC. The entire variable domain, with the rest obtained from reference TRBV18 and TRBJ2-5, is as follows: NAGVMQNPRHLVRRRGQEARLRCSPMKGHSHVYWYRQLPEEGLKFMVYLQKENIIDESGMPKERFSAEFPKEGPSILRIQQVVRGDSAAYFCASSHDLGTQETQYFGPGTRLLVL.

J is TRBJ2-5 and V is TRBV5-1; D gene unclear. Germline loops: CDR1 SGHRS, CDR2 YFSETQ. The CDR3 has 14 amino acids. Trimming cost V 4 bases and J 2 bases, with 12 bases left between them. CDR3 sequence: CASSPARIQETQYF. CDR3 in DNA: TGCGCCAGCAGCCCCGCACGCATACAAGAGACCCAGTACTTC.

This clone was picked up a small number of times. This chain uses TRBV5-6 with TRBJ2-1; D uncertain. The CDR3 is 12 residues long. CDR1 and CDR2 (germline): SGHDT, YYEEEE. Trimming left V 0 bases short and J 5 bases short, with 3 bases between. This CDR3 is CASSLGDNEQFF. For the CDR3, the DNA is TGTGCCAGCAGCTTGGGGGACAATGAGCAGTTCTTC.

This clone was detected only a few times. The chain uses TRBV11-2 and TRBJ1-1, with 10 bases lining up with TRBD1. The V gene's germline CDR1 is SGHAT and CDR2 FQNNGV. V shed 4 bases, J shed 10 bases, and the junction held 15 bases outside the gene matches. The CDR3 runs to 16 residues. The CDR3 protein is CASSSQPPTGGISAFF. The DNA of the CDR3 is TGTGCCAGCAGCTCGCAACCCCCGACAGGGGGCATCTCAGCTTTCTTT.